Listed here are 20 T cell receptor beta chains from one sample, sequenced in a study of regulatory T cells in long-lasting Graves disease. Building the TCR beta libraries relied on iRepertoire HTBI primers, and CDR3 regions underwent Arm-PCR. TCRdb processed the multiplex PCR reads anew with MiXCR; each CDR3 protein has one entry. The data hold roughly 500,000 distinct CDR3 sequences, with about 12% observed a single time. The sample's time point: newly diagnosed GD, antithyroid drugs for less than 3 months. TCR sequences were obtained from RNA taken from PBMCs. These same records also appear under a second study, on T cells in Graves' hyperthyroidism and ophthalmopathy.

The sequencing used peripheral blood mononuclear cells (PBMCs), collected at new diagnosis, from a patient treated with antithyroid drugs. Every receptor here comes from a woman aged 25 to 39 with Graves disease.

This clonotype was observed a handful of times. The rearrangement links TRBV27 to TRBJ2-3, with TRBD2 matching over 7 bases. Looked up from germline, CDR1 is MNHEY and CDR2 is SMNVEV (reference sequence). V shed 8 bases and J 0 bases; nucleotides not matched to a gene: 8. The CDR3 extends over 15 amino acids. CDR3 sequence (DNA): TGTGCCAGCCGTCCGGGGGGTACTAGCACAGATACGCAGTATTTT. This sequence encodes CASRPGGTSTDTQYF.

This clonotype came up many times. CDR3 amino acids: CASTKTSGHSTDTQYF. In DNA, the CDR3 is TGTGCCAGTACCAAGACTAGCGGGCATAGCACAGATACGCAGTATTTT. The chain recombines TRBV19 with TRBJ2-3, with TRBD2 matching 10 bases. Trimming cost V 7 bases and J 0 bases; bases outside gene matches: 7. CDR3 length: 16 residues. The germline V gene encodes CDR1 LNHDA and CDR2 SQIVND (reference sequence).

The chain employs TRBV2 and TRBJ1-5; no clear D. V dropped 3 bases and J dropped 4 bases, with 10 bases sitting between them. The CDR3 covers 14 residues. Germline V gene sequence: CDR1 SNHLY, CDR2 FYNNEI. The CDR3 protein is CASSDPGYNQPQHF. The CDR3, as DNA: TGTGCCAGCAGTGATCCAGGCTATAATCAGCCCCAGCATTTT.

On this clonotype itself: With a much larger clone just one base away, this may be a read error. V and J are TRBV30 and TRBJ1-2; 7 positions agree with TRBD1. This CDR3 comprises 12 residues. In germline, CDR1 is GTSNPN, CDR2 SVGIG (reference sequence). With 7 bases clipped from V and 6 bases from J, the junction kept 8 bases outside the gene matches. This CDR3 is CASSRGGHGYTF. The CDR3 DNA reads TGTGCCTCGTCACGAGGGGGCCATGGCTACACCTTC.

This clonotype came up a few times. This chain uses TRBV25-1 with TRBJ2-5, with TRBD2 as a possible D gene (6 bases). The V gene's germline CDR1 is MGHDK and CDR2 SYGVNS. V gave up 6 bases and J gave up 2 bases, with 13 bases separating them. This CDR3 region has 14 residues. CDR3 coding DNA: TGTGCCAGCAGCCCGGGACTGCTTCAAGAGACCCAGTACTTC. Translating it yields CASSPGLLQETQYF.

The table lists this clonotype with a few counts. This chain joins TRBV11-2 and TRBJ2-3; D gene uncertain. The J call may be incorrect, as the DNA end agrees better with TRBJ2-1. The germline V gene encodes CDR1 SGHAT and CDR2 FQNNGV. The CDR3 is 13 amino acids. CDR3 DNA: TGTGCCAGCAGCTTGCCCAGCGACGATATGCAGTTCTTC. This translates into CASSLPSDDMQFF.

The chain links TRBV5-1 to TRBJ1-2, with D tentatively TRBD1 (5 bases). Per the germline V gene, CDR1 is SGHRS and CDR2 is YFSETQ. V was shortened by 4 bases and J by 0 bases, with 13 bases between the two germline ends. This CDR3 spans 15 amino acids. The CDR3 nucleotides are TGCGCCAGCAGCCGTGGGACGAATACTAACTATGGCTACACCTTC. Residues: CASSRGTNTNYGYTF.

This clonotype was recorded a few times. The rearrangement links TRBV2 to TRBJ1-1; the match to TRBD1 covers 8 bases. Losses at the gene ends were 7 bases for V and 6 bases for J; bases not matched to a gene: 7. There are 13 residues in the CDR3. Germline lookup yields CDR1 SNHLY and CDR2 FYNNEI. The CDR3 coding sequence is TGTGCCAGCACCGGACAGGGACTGGCTGAAGCTTTCTTT. Protein product: CASTGQGLAEAFF.

This clonotype was counted many times. The chain carries TRBV2 and TRBJ2-1; tentative D call: TRBD2 (6 bases). The V end was cut by 6 bases, the J end by 6 bases, with 15 bases between. The CDR3 totals 14 residues. Per germline, CDR1 SNHLY and CDR2 FYNNEI. CDR3 coding DNA: TGTGCCAGCAGAGGCGGGGTAGCCTTCAATGAGCAGTTCTTC. As protein: CASRGGVAFNEQFF.

This clonotype was observed a handful of times. This rearrangement joins TRBV18 to TRBJ2-2; 8 bases line up with TRBD2. The J segment lost 2 bases and the V segment lost 2 bases, leaving 4 bases of the junction unmatched. The CDR3 sequence is 16 residues long. Germline V gives CDR1 KGHSH, CDR2 LQKENI. The CDR3 sequence is CASSPTGTSNTGELFF. The CDR3 DNA sequence: TGTGCCAGCTCACCAACCGGGACTAGTAACACCGGGGAGCTGTTTTTT.

This clonotype was detected many times. The chain uses TRBV2 and TRBJ2-2, with 8 bases matching TRBD2. V lost 11 bases and J lost 6; bases outside the gene matches: 17. The CDR3 extends over 16 amino acids. Germline V CDR1 and CDR2: SNHLY, FYNNEI. This chain's CDR3 is CAVPPGGRSTSGELFF. DNA for the CDR3: TGTGCCGTCCCCCCCGGCGGGAGGTCCACTTCCGGGGAGCTGTTTTTT.

In its sample, this clonotype was seen many times. The chain has TRBV12-3 or TRBV12-4 and TRBJ1-1; 7 bases fit TRBD1. The CDR3 totals 11 residues. The junction had 2 bases not matched to a gene; V was cut back by 6 bases and J by 7 bases. The CDR3 coding sequence is TGTGCCAGCAGCAGGACAGGTGAAGCTTTCTTT. It encodes CASSRTGEAFF.

This clonotype occurred many times. The chain recombines TRBV12-3 or TRBV12-4 with TRBJ1-1; D is ambiguous. V gave up 7 bases and J gave up 1 base, with 7 bases separating them. This CDR3 has 12 amino acids. The CDR3 DNA reads TGTGCCAGCACCTCGGCGAACACTGAAGCTTTCTTT. Its translation is CASTSANTEAFF.

This clonotype was recorded at least ten times. V is TRBV29-1 and J is TRBJ2-6, with D possibly matching TRBD2 (5 bases). CDR3 size: 14 residues. Germline lookup yields CDR1 SQVTM and CDR2 ANQGSEA. V dropped 7 bases and J dropped 1 base, with 11 bases sitting between them. CDR3 protein: CSARDISGANVLTF. CDR3 nucleotide sequence: TGCAGCGCCCGGGATATATCTGGGGCCAACGTCCTGACTTTC.

This clonotype was counted ten times or more. The gene calls are TRBV19 and TRBJ2-1, with D unclear. Per the germline V gene, CDR1 is LNHDA and CDR2 is SQIVND (reference sequence). The germline V and J ends were trimmed by 0 bases and 11 bases, with 8 bases remaining between them. The length of the CDR3 is 12 residues. CDR3 nucleotides: TGTGCCAGTAGTATAGATCGAGAACAGCAGTTCTTC. This codes for CASSIDREQQFF.

Regarding this clonotype: A much larger clone sits a single nucleotide away, making a read error possible. Because the CDR3 is missing its conserved closing phenylalanine or tryptophan, this is likely a read error. The genes are TRBV2 and TRBJ2-1; D is possibly TRBD2 (6 bases). This CDR3 region has 17 residues. The V end was cut by 5 bases, the J end by 4 bases, with 21 bases between. CDR1 is SNHLY, CDR2 FYNNEI, per germline. In DNA form, the CDR3 reads TGTGCCAGCAGTAAGGACTCAGTGGCGGGACCTTACAATGAGCAGTTCTCC. Its protein is CASSKDSVAGPYNEQFS.

This clonotype was seen ten or more times. The chain has TRBV29-1 and TRBJ2-7, with TRBD1 matching over 9 bases. The CDR3 extends over 12 amino acids. V dropped 6 bases and J dropped 6; count of bases not matched to a gene: 6. Germline CDR1 SQVTM, CDR2 ANQGSEA. The CDR3 sequence: CSVGTGGGEQYF. The CDR3 nucleotides are TGCAGCGTCGGTACAGGGGGCGGCGAGCAGTACTTC.

The chain has TRBV27 and TRBJ1-5; D uncertain. V lost 3 bases and J 4 bases, leaving 16 bases between the germline ends. There are 16 residues in the CDR3. CDR1 and CDR2 from the germline V gene are MNHEY and SMNVEV (reference sequence). The CDR3 DNA sequence: TGTGCCAGCAGTTTCGGGCTCCCCTCGCTTAATCAGCCCCAGCATTTT. Its protein product is CASSFGLPSLNQPQHF.

There are many counts of this clonotype. The genes are TRBV9 and TRBJ2-1; TRBD2 agrees at 9 bases. Germline CDR1 and CDR2: SGDLS and YYNGEE. Unmatched junction bases numbered 7, after V lost 1 base and J lost 8 bases. The CDR3 has 15 residues. Here the CDR3 reads CASSVSPSGVHEQFF. The CDR3 DNA reads TGTGCCAGCAGCGTAAGCCCTAGCGGGGTCCATGAGCAGTTCTTC.

The gene calls are TRBV2 and TRBJ1-5; D is unresolved. Trimming cost V 6 bases and J 4 bases, with 16 bases left between them. The CDR3 is 15 amino acids. Germline V gene data show CDR1 as SNHLY and CDR2 as FYNNEI. In DNA form, the CDR3 reads TGTGCCAGCAGGAACGGGTGGCTAAAGAATCAGCCCCAGCATTTT. As protein: CASRNGWLKNQPQHF. The entire variable domain, with the rest obtained from reference TRBV2 and TRBJ1-5, is as follows: EPEVTQTPSHQVTQMGQEVILRCVPISNHLYFYWYRQILGQKVEFLVSFYNNEISEKSEIFDDQFSVERPDGSNFTLKIRSTKLEDSAMYFCASRNGWLKNQPQHFGDGTRLSIL.